This entry features one T cell receptor (beta chain) sequence. The data originate from a study of blood T cell repertoires in COVID-19. Overall study: Italy, Spain and the United States were the sources of the convalescent and acute COVID-19 samples.

CDR1 and CDR2 from the germline V gene are SGHVS and FQNEAQ. V shed 4 bases and J 5 bases; nucleotides not matched to a gene: 7. This CDR3 spans 16 amino acids. The method was immunoSEQ multiplex PCR; TCRdb's version includes in-frame clones alone and lacks a portion of them. This table holds about 160,000 clones, over 75% found once. The material sequenced was peripheral blood. The V and J genes are TRBV7-8 and TRBJ1-5, with TRBD1 matching 11 bases. This clonotype was sampled from a human donor in a cohort sampled during active COVID-19. CDR3 coding DNA: TGTGCCAGCAGCTCCCGGGACAGGGGGTGGGATCAGCCCCAGCATTTT. Its translation is CASSSRDRGWDQPQHF.